These 25 T cell receptor beta chains were all obtained from the same sample, sequenced in a study of read filtering for tumor transcriptome and immune sequencing (TCRdb year 2020). The sample was run on an Illumina HiSeq 4000. The Immunoverse kit was used to build TCR libraries from 400 to 500 ng RNA, with molecular barcoded adaptors covering alpha/delta and beta/gamma chains. Using fastp at Q25 and MiXCR, TCRdb reprocessed the public reads and kept productive beta chains. Rows merge per CDR3 protein into single entries with the most common DNA and genes. The sample data list some 130,000 distinct CDR3 sequences, and over 10% of these were observed just once. The ten most abundant clones make up approximately 11% of the sample. The sample comprised a population of CD138-negative cells sorted from bone marrow. The meaning of the sample's cell subset or site label: bone marrow mononuclear cells depleted of CD138+ plasma/myeloma cells by negative magnetic selection. The receptor source for this set is a donor aged 40 or older with multiple myeloma.

This clonotype was observed many times. The chain joins TRBV4-1 to TRBJ1-3, with 11 bases lining up with TRBD1. This CDR3 comprises 17 residues. Germline trimming cut 4 bases from V and 0 bases from J; bases unmatched to any gene: 5. Germline assignment: CDR1 MGHRA and CDR2 YSYEKL. This CDR3 is CASSRGTGGYSGNTIYF. The CDR3 region has the DNA TGCGCCAGCAGCCGAGGGACAGGGGGTTACTCTGGAAACACCATATATTTT.

Judged by abundance, this clonotype is medium-sized. This rearrangement joins TRBV5-1 to TRBJ2-1, with 9 bases identical to TRBD1. This CDR3 has 15 amino acids. V gave up 4 bases and J gave up 5 bases; unmatched junction bases: 7. In germline, CDR1 is SGHRS, CDR2 YFSETQ. CDR3 DNA sequence: TGCGCCAGCAGCCAAGGGACAGGGAGAGACAATGAGCAGTTCTTC. The encoded protein is CASSQGTGRDNEQFF.

Concerning this clonotype: A much bigger clone sits one base away, suggesting this may be a read error. This sequence joins TRBV7-9 and TRBJ2-7, with 8 positions matching TRBD2. Germline V gives CDR1 SEHNR, CDR2 FQNEAQ (reference sequence). The CDR3 covers 15 residues. As DNA, the CDR3 is TGTGCCACCAGCTTAGTTGAGCGGGAGCCCTACGAGCAGTACTTC. This gives the protein CATSLVEREPYEQYF.

The rearrangement joins TRBV6-1 to TRBJ2-6; the D is unclear. V lost 5 bases and J 1 base, leaving 18 bases between the germline ends. The CDR3 length is 18 residues. The germline gives CDR1 MNHNS, CDR2 SASEGT. The CDR3 DNA is TGTGCCAGCAGTCTAGGACGGCAGCCGAGTTCTGGGGCCAACGTCCTGACTTTC. It codes for CASSLGRQPSSGANVLTF.

As concerns this clonotype: Just one base apart from a much larger clone, this may be a read error. The chain combines TRBV18 with TRBJ2-1, with TRBD1 matching 9 bases. The CDR3 consists of 13 residues. The germline CDR1 and CDR2 sequences are KGHSH and LQKENI. The V gene end was trimmed by 11 bases and the J gene end by 5 bases; junction bases not matched to a gene: 7. CDR3 sequence: CAGGQGTNNEQFF. Here the CDR3 DNA reads TGTGCCGGCGGACAGGGGACTAACAATGAGCAGTTCTTC.

On this clonotype: A much larger clone sits a single nucleotide away, making a read error possible. V and J are TRBV12-3 or TRBV12-4 and TRBJ1-5, with D perhaps TRBD1 (6 bases). The CDR3 totals 13 residues. This CDR3 is CASTLQGTQTQHF. The CDR3 nucleotides read TGTGCCAGCACCCTCCAGGGGACTCAGACCCAGCATTTT.

There are many counts of this clonotype. The CDR3 loop is CASSSRWSSEQYF. CDR3 bases: TGTGCCAGCAGCTCCCGATGGAGTAGCGAGCAGTACTTC. The rearrangement links TRBV7-2 to TRBJ2-7, with D hard to call. The CDR3 loop spans 13 amino acids. Per the germline V gene, CDR1 is SGHTA and CDR2 is FQGNSA. The ends were cut back, 4 bases at V and 6 bases at J, with 13 bases in the middle. Combining the CDR3 with reference TRBV7-2 and TRBJ2-7 gives the whole variable domain GAGVSQSPSNKVTEKGKDVELRCDPISGHTALYWYRQSLGQGLEFLIYFQGNSAPDKSGLPSDRFSAERTGGSVSTLTIQRTQQEDSAVYLCASSSRWSSEQYFGPGTRLTVT.

This clonotype was picked up many times. V is TRBV20-1 and J is TRBJ2-6; D not certain. The CDR3 runs to 15 residues. Trimming pared 1 base from V and 1 base from J, leaving 8 bases between. Germline assignment: CDR1 DFQATT and CDR2 SNEGSKA (reference sequence). CDR3 in amino acids: CSARGQGSGANVLTF. In DNA form, the CDR3 reads TGCAGTGCTAGAGGCCAAGGGTCTGGGGCCAACGTCCTGACTTTC.

This clonotype appeared a few times. A much larger clone is a single base away; this may be a read error. J is TRBJ1-4 and V is TRBV6-2 or TRBV6-3; D remains unclear. The CDR3 sequence is 15 residues long. The germline CDR1 and CDR2 sequences are MNHEY and SVGEGT. V was pared by 6 bases and J by 0 bases, with 11 bases between. The CDR3 region has the DNA TGTGCCAGCAGCCGCGGACGATCAACTAATGAAAAACTGTTTTTT. Protein: CASSRGRSTNEKLFF.

This clonotype was detected ten times or more. This chain uses TRBV7-9 with TRBJ2-1; D call uncertain. This CDR3 is 12 amino acids long. V shed 5 bases and J shed 13 bases, with 15 bases lying between them. From germline, CDR1 is SEHNR and CDR2 FQNEAQ (reference sequence). CDR3 sequence (DNA): TGTGCCAGCAGCCAAATCGCCCCAGTTCAGTTCTTC. Translating it yields CASSQIAPVQFF. Looking up the rest from reference TRBV7-9 and TRBJ2-1 gives the full variable domain: DTGVSQNPRHKITKRGQNVTFRCDPISEHNRLYWYRQTLGQGPEFLTYFQNEAQLEKSRLLSDRFSAERPKGSFSTLEIQRTEQGDSAMYLCASSQIAPVQFFGPGTRLTVL.

This clonotype has only a few counts. The chain employs TRBV5-1 and TRBJ1-2; no definite D call. Trimming stripped 0 bases from V and 6 bases from J, with 15 bases between. This CDR3 has 15 amino acids. Per the germline V gene, CDR1 is SGHRS and CDR2 is YFSETQ. The DNA of the CDR3 is TGCGCCAGCAGCTTGGTAGGAGGGATGTCAGATGGCTACACCTTC. Amino acid sequence: CASSLVGGMSDGYTF.

In its sample, this clonotype was seen many times. The chain has TRBV11-2 and TRBJ1-6; perhaps TRBD1 as D (6 bases). V lost 3 bases and J lost 5, with 8 bases in between. CDR3 length: 14 amino acids. CDR1 and CDR2 from the germline V gene are SGHAT and FQNNGV. CDR3 amino acids: CASSFNRDNSPLHF. CDR3 coding DNA: TGTGCCAGCAGCTTTAACAGGGATAATTCACCCCTCCACTTT.

This clonotype was detected ten times or more. The rearrangement uses TRBV13 and TRBJ1-1; D is unresolved. The ends were cut back, 0 bases at V and 0 bases at J, with 14 bases in the middle. CDR1 and CDR2 (germline): PRHDT, FYEKMQ (reference sequence). The CDR3 has 17 residues. The CDR3 spells CASSLGVRENMNTEAFF. CDR3 in DNA: TGTGCCAGCAGCTTAGGAGTGAGGGAGAACATGAACACTGAAGCTTTCTTT.

As for this clonotype: A much larger clone lies one base from this, so it may be a read error. The chain joins TRBV10-1 to TRBJ1-1; 9 nucleotides align to TRBD1. Germline loops: CDR1 WNHNN, CDR2 SYGVQD (reference sequence). The CDR3 consists of 13 residues. Written as DNA, the CDR3 is TGCGCCAGCAGGGAGGGACAGGGATTTGAAGCTCTCTTT. Its protein product is CASREGQGFEALF.

In its sample, this clonotype was seen many times. The chain carries TRBV18 and TRBJ2-3; D not certain. The CDR3 is made up of 16 amino acids. V lost 3 bases and J 1 base, leaving 14 bases between the germline ends. Germline V CDR1 and CDR2: KGHSH, LQKENI. The CDR3 protein is CASSPNRQVRTDTQYF. CDR3 DNA sequence: TGTGCCAGCTCACCTAACCGCCAGGTGCGCACAGATACGCAGTATTTT.

This clonotype occurred once. The CDR3 end shows no conserved phenylalanine or tryptophan, and so a read error is likely. The rearrangement links TRBV9 to TRBJ1-6; 8 positions agree with TRBD1. There are 14 residues in the CDR3. Germline V gene sequence: CDR1 SGDLS, CDR2 YYNGEE. The CDR3 sequence is CASNVGQGDSPLHL. DNA of the CDR3: TGTGCCAGCAACGTAGGACAGGGCGATTCACCCCTCCACCTT.

This clonotype was counted at least ten times. The chain carries TRBV5-1 and TRBJ2-2, with 11 bases aligning to TRBD2. The length of the CDR3 is 16 residues. The ends lost 0 bases at V and 6 bases at J; junction bases unmatched: 4. Germline V gene data show CDR1 as SGHRS and CDR2 as YFSETQ. The CDR3 here is CASSLVAGGQAGELFF. Written as DNA, the CDR3 is TGCGCCAGCAGCTTGGTAGCGGGAGGGCAAGCCGGGGAGCTGTTTTTT.

This clonotype was recorded at least ten times. This chain uses TRBV28 with TRBJ2-1, with D possibly being TRBD2 (6 bases). Germline CDR1 and CDR2: MDHEN and SYDVKM. V was pared by 6 bases and J by 12 bases, with 12 bases between. The CDR3 covers 11 residues. The CDR3 protein is CASSRLGAQFF. The CDR3 DNA reads TGTGCCAGCAGCCGACTAGGCGCGCAGTTCTTC.

This chain links TRBV15 with TRBJ2-5; tentatively, D is TRBD1 (6 bases). The CDR3 runs to 13 residues. Germline values: CDR1 LNHNV, CDR2 YYDKDF (reference sequence). V gave up 0 bases and J gave up 8 bases, with 10 bases separating them. In DNA form, the CDR3 reads TGTGCCACCAGCAGAGATCGACAGGACACCCAGTACTTC. Translation: CATSRDRQDTQYF.

Details on this clonotype: This clone may be a read error of a much larger clone one base away. This sequence joins TRBV5-1 and TRBJ2-3, with TRBD2 identical over 9 bases. Losses at the gene ends were 4 bases for V and 7 bases for J; bases not matched to a gene: 7. This CDR3 comprises 14 residues. Germline-derived CDR1 and CDR2 are SGHRS and YFSETQ. The CDR3 bases are TGCGCCAGCAGCATAGCGGGGGTGCGGAATACGCAGTATTTT. This gives the protein CASSIAGVRNTQYF.

As regards this clonotype: This may arise from a read error, as a much more abundant clone is one base away. The chain uses TRBV3-1 and TRBJ2-5; the D is unclear. The CDR3 length is 13 residues. Germline V gene sequence: CDR1 LGHDT, CDR2 YNNKEL (reference sequence). CDR3 DNA sequence: TGTGCCAGCAGCCCCGCGCGTGCGGAGACCCAGCACTTC. As protein: CASSPARAETQHF.

This clonotype has more than one count but fewer than ten. The chain has TRBV11-2 and TRBJ2-3; tentative D call: TRBD2 (6 bases). V was clipped by 10 bases and J by 2 bases, with 19 bases between them. This CDR3 has 15 residues. CDR1 SGHAT and CDR2 FQNNGV come from the germline V gene. The CDR3 nucleotides read TGTGCCATCCGCCTAATTAGCGGTCCCACAGATACGCAGTATTTT. Its protein product is CAIRLISGPTDTQYF.

This clonotype was seen ten or more times. This chain joins TRBV3-1 and TRBJ2-5; maybe TRBD2 (7 bases). The V end lost 0 bases, the J end lost 5 bases, and 13 bases lay between the germline ends. CDR1 and CDR2 from the germline V gene are LGHDT and YNNKEL (reference sequence). The CDR3 extends over 15 amino acids. The CDR3 here is CASSQDPGGEETQYF. Here the CDR3 DNA reads TGTGCCAGCAGCCAAGATCCGGGGGGCGAGGAGACCCAGTACTTC.

The V and J genes are TRBV6-5 and TRBJ1-1, with D uncertain. The V gene lost 8 bases and the J gene lost 1 base, with 11 bases spanning the gap. CDR1 and CDR2 (germline): MNHEY, SVGAGI. The CDR3 consists of 13 residues. This chain's CDR3 is CASGSQKNTEAFF. CDR3 in DNA: TGTGCCAGCGGTTCGCAGAAGAACACTGAAGCTTTCTTT.

V is TRBV11-2 and J is TRBJ2-7; 11 bases are a match to TRBD2. This CDR3 has 16 residues. V lost 0 bases to trimming and J lost 4 bases; unmatched junction nucleotides: 5. The germline CDR1 and CDR2 sequences are SGHAT and FQNNGV. The CDR3 protein is CASSLDPSGRTYEQYF. The DNA of the CDR3 is TGTGCCAGCAGCTTAGATCCTAGCGGGAGGACATACGAGCAGTACTTC.